This T cell receptor (beta chain) is from a study of cytomegalovirus exposure and HLA in healthy donors. General observations from the study: Later, an analysis found that common viral pathogens appeared to be linked with several of the most significant clusters. Later examination showed HLA-associated TCR beta chains had greater clonal expansion than equally common others.

PCR used 60 Vbeta primers and 13 Jbeta primers. Profiled with immunoSEQ multiplex PCR; TCRdb holds only in-frame clones, not every one. The profile shows around 150,000 clones, about 86% of them singletons. The V gene's germline CDR1 is GTSNPN and CDR2 SVGIG (reference sequence). V was cut by 3 bases and J by 4 bases, with 12 bases left in between. There are 13 residues in the CDR3. With respect to this clone: Its target is not known.

What was sequenced was PBMCs. The receptor was derived from a young woman in good health and CMV-seronegative. This chain links TRBV30 with TRBJ1-1; unclear D gene. Here the CDR3 DNA reads TGTGCCTGGAGACCACGAGGTTCCACTGAAGCTTTCTTT. Encoded protein: CAWRPRGSTEAFF.